These 8 T cell receptor beta chains came from one sample sequenced in a study of CD8 T cells in ankylosing spondylitis. TCRdb re-called the 5' RACE reads with MiXCR, one entry per CDR3 protein. Of hundreds of thousands of distinct CDR3 sequences detected, about 11% appear once; the ten largest clones hold roughly 0.51%. Study observations and caveats: What seemed typical of ankylosing spondylitis blood was a TCR beta motif built from about eight highly homologous variants.

These receptors' targets are unknown. The material sequenced was blood, either unsorted or a sorted T cell fraction (not recorded which). These receptor sequences come from a male donor with ankylosing spondylitis.

This clonotype was seen at least ten times. CDR3 bases: TGTGCCAGCAGCTTAATAGGGGACGAGCAGTACTTC. This encodes CASSLIGDEQYF. This chain uses TRBV7-6 with TRBJ2-7; TRBD1 might be the D (5 bases). Germline values: CDR1 SGHVS, CDR2 FNYEAQ. The CDR3 contains 12 residues. The V and J ends lost 2 bases and 5 bases respectively, with 7 bases between them.

The chain is built from TRBV6-2 or TRBV6-3 and TRBJ1-1, with D unclear. The CDR3 spans 13 residues. Germline-derived CDR1 and CDR2 are MNHEY and SVGEGT. V was clipped by 0 bases and J by 6 bases, with 8 bases between them. The DNA for the CDR3 is TGTGCCAGCAGTTACTCAAGGGAAGCTGAAGCTTTCTTT. This codes for CASSYSREAEAFF.

The chain is built from TRBV7-8 and TRBJ1-5; D gene ambiguous. Germline assignment: CDR1 SGHVS and CDR2 FQNEAQ. CDR3 length: 16 residues. V gave up 1 base and J gave up 0 bases, with 10 bases separating them. This chain's CDR3 is CASSLGRPYSNQPQHF. DNA for the CDR3: TGTGCCAGCAGCTTAGGCAGACCATATAGCAATCAGCCCCAGCATTTT.

This clonotype turned up a few times. The germline gene is not matched at one end of the junction; a read error may be the cause. The chain employs TRBV7-2 and TRBJ2-7; D is possibly TRBD1 (6 bases). Per germline, CDR1 SGHTA and CDR2 FQGNSA. The CDR3 spans 14 residues. CDR3 residues: CASSLAWGPYEQYF. Here the CDR3 DNA reads TGTGCCAGCAGCCTAGCTTGGGGGCCCTACGAGCAGTACTTC.

The chain links TRBV23-1 to TRBJ2-1, with TRBD2 matching 11 bases. TRBV23-1 is designated an ORF whose function remains uncertain. V shed 3 bases and J 3 bases; nucleotides not matched to a gene: 13. The CDR3 loop spans 19 amino acids. The CDR3 coding sequence is TGCGCCAGCAGTCAGGCCAGGCCGGGACTAGCGGTGGGCTACAATGAGCAGTTCTTC. This sequence encodes CASSQARPGLAVGYNEQFF.

This clonotype has a count of ten or more. The chain carries TRBV6-5 and TRBJ1-2; D might be TRBD1 (5 bases). CDR1 MNHEY and CDR2 SVGAGI come from the germline V gene. CDR3 length equals 14 residues. Between the trimmed V and J ends, which lost 2 bases and 4 bases, there was a span of 11 bases. In DNA, the CDR3 is TGTGCCAGCAGTTACAGACAGCAACTCTATGGCTACACCTTC. It encodes CASSYRQQLYGYTF.

This clonotype was seen a few times. The V and J genes are TRBV7-8 and TRBJ1-5; D remains ambiguous. CDR1 SGHVS and CDR2 FQNEAQ come from the germline V gene. V lost 3 bases and J 3 bases, leaving 6 bases between the germline ends. This CDR3 has 13 residues. This CDR3 reads CASSFSDNQPQHF. CDR3 coding DNA: TGTGCCAGCAGCTTCAGTGACAATCAGCCCCAGCATTTT.

A single count supports this clonotype. The V call is TRBV28, the J call TRBJ1-1; 7 bases agree with TRBD1. V was clipped by 6 bases and J by 0 bases; unmatched bases: 13. This CDR3 has 17 amino acids. CDR1 and CDR2 (germline): MDHEN, SYDVKM. The CDR3 coding sequence is TGTGCCAGCAGAGAGACAGGGACCCAGCGTTTGAACACTGAAGCTTTCTTT. Protein sequence: CASRETGTQRLNTEAFF.